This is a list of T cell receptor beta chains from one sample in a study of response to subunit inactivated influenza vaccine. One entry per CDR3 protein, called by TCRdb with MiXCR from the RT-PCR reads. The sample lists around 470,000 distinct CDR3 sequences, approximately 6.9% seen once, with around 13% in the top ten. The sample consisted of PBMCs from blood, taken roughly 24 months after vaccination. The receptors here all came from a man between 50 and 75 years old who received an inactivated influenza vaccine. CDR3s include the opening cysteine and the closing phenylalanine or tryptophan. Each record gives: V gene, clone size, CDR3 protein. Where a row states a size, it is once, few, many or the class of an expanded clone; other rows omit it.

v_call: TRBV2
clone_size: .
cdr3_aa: CASSVRGTQYF

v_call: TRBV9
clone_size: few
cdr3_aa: CASSVGPEIVYNEQFF

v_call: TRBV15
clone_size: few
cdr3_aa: CATSREGSSTEAFF

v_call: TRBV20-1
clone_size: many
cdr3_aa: CSARPQGRNYGYTF

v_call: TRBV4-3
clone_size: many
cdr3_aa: CASSQDLWGTLSTGELFF

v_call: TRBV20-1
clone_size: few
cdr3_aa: CSARTGGWGNEQFF

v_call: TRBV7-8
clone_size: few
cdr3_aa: CATSLGGEQYF

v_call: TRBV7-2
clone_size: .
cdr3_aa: CASSLDTGLSYEQYF

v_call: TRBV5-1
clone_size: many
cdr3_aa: CASSWAVGPPNEQFF

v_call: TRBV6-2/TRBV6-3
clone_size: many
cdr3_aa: CASSWTSGIETQYF

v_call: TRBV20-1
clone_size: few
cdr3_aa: CSAILGTSGDNEQFF

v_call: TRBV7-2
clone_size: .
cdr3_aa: CASSERRTGENIQYF

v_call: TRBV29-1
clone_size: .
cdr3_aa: CSVVLGVYGYTF

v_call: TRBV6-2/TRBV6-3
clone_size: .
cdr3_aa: CASRKEAGEFSYEQYF

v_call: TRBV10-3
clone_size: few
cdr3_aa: CAISAGAGDNEQFF

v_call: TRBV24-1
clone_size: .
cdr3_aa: CATSETGGSGYTF

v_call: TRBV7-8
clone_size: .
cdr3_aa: CASSLVGQGEGGYTF

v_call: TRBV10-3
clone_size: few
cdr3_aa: CAISADSGSGANVLTF

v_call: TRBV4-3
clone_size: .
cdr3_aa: CASSQWLGRGGSGANVLTF

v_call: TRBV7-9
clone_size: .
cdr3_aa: CASALSANEQFF

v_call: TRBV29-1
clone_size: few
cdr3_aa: CSVDPSGAGGSQYF

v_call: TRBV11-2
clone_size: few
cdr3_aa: CASSLPGGNENEQFF

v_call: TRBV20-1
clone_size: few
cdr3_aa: CSACPVTSKNIQYF

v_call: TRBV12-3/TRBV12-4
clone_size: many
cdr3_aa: CASSLRLAGGPTGELFF

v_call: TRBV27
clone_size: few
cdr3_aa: CASSIAESYEQYF

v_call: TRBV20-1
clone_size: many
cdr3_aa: CSAYSGGALDTQYF

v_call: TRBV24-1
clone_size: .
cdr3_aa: CATSTSGTPGTYEQYF

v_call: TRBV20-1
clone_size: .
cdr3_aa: CSARQRASYEQYF

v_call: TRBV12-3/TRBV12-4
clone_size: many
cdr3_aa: CASRRSGRMNTEAFF

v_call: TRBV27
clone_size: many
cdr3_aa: CASSFGGSKGDTQYF

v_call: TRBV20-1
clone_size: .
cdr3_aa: CSARSRRITYEQYF

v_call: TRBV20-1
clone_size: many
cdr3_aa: CSASRGVGETQYF